This is a list of T cell receptor beta chains from one sample in a study of shared clonotypes between healthy human individuals. Clones were sequenced by immunoSEQ multiplex PCR, and TCRdb holds only the in-frame ones, with some missing. This sample yields 2 million to 2.5 million clones, of which 85% to 95% are seen a single time; around 0.35% belongs to the top ten. The sequencing sample was made of naive CD4+ T cells from PBMCs. These receptors originate from a man between 18 and 29 years old in good health. Some clones in this sample may be carry-over from other donors' samples. Each CDR3 is given with its conserved first and last residue. A D gene is named only where the DNA matches it firmly. Not all rows give a size; the values are once, few, many and, for expanded clones, a class.

TRBV28	TRBJ1-2	-	-	CASSLSLLGYGYTF	TGTGCCAGCAGTTTATCTCTACTTGGCTATGGCTACACCTTC
TRBV14	TRBJ1-3	-	-	CASSPFSGNTIYF	TGTGCCAGCAGCCCCTTCTCTGGAAACACCATATATTTT
TRBV5-4	TRBJ2-6	-	-	CASSLPGANVLTF	TGTGCCAGCAGCTTACCTGGGGCCAACGTCCTGACTTTC
TRBV28	TRBJ1-2	-	once	CAAGGRYYANYGYTF	TGTGCCGCAGGAGGAAGGTATTACGCTAACTATGGCTACACCTTC
TRBV6-4	TRBJ2-1	-	-	CASSSQPANEQFF	TGTGCCAGCAGCTCACAGCCCGCTAATGAGCAGTTCTTC
TRBV19	TRBJ1-2	-	once	CASNGQPDLYGYTF	TGTGCCAGTAATGGACAGCCCGACCTCTATGGCTACACCTTC
TRBV28	TRBJ1-1	-	-	CASSLKSGNTEAFF	TGTGCCAGCAGTCTTAAATCCGGGAACACTGAAGCTTTCTTT
TRBV30	TRBJ2-7	TRBD1	-	CAWTLKGTGQYEQYF	TGTGCCTGGACCCTCAAAGGGACAGGGCAATACGAGCAGTACTTC
TRBV30	TRBJ1-2	-	-	CAWTTVSYGYTF	TGTGCCTGGACTACAGTCTCCTATGGCTACACCTTC
TRBV25-1	TRBJ2-5	-	-	CASSDGPRETQYF	TGTGCCAGCAGTGACGGGCCCCGGGAGACCCAGTACTTC
TRBV12-5	TRBJ1-1	-	-	CASGLVVSAGMNTEAFF	TGTGCTAGTGGTTTGGTAGTGAGCGCAGGGATGAACACTGAAGCTTTCTTT
TRBV6-6	TRBJ1-1	TRBD1	-	CASSYLTGPLPF	TGTGCCAGCAGTTACTTGACAGGGCCCTTGCCCTTT
TRBV10-3	TRBJ2-5	TRBD2	-	CAIKQTSAQETQYF	TGTGCCATCAAGCAGACTAGCGCACAAGAGACCCAGTACTTC
TRBV18	TRBJ1-1	-	-	CASSPQTRGTSGTEAFF	TGTGCCAGCTCACCACAAACCCGAGGGACATCGGGCACTGAAGCTTTCTTT
TRBV18	TRBJ2-3	-	-	CASLDITRTDTQYF	TGTGCCAGCTTAGACATTACCCGCACAGATACGCAGTATTTT